The 30 T cell receptor beta chains given below trace back to one sample, sequenced in a study of blood T cell dynamics during melanoma immunotherapy. The time point denotes: week 3, after first cycle of checkpoint inhibitor. The repertoire was sequenced with immunoSEQ multiplex PCR; TCRdb's copy has only in-frame clones and lacks some. This sample has about 19,000 clones, with 70% to 90% found just once. Here the sequenced sample was blood, taken from a patient treated with checkpoint blockade. Source of these receptors: a human donor with melanoma.

The chain combines TRBV28 with TRBJ2-2, with 7 nucleotides matching TRBD2. This CDR3 is 16 amino acids long. V dropped 7 bases and J dropped 2; count of bases not matched to a gene: 10. Germline V gene sequence: CDR1 MDHEN, CDR2 SYDVKM. The CDR3 loop is CASNSPEAGNTGELFF. The DNA of the CDR3 is TGTGCCAGCAACAGTCCCGAAGCGGGAAACACCGGGGAGCTGTTTTTT.

This chain connects TRBV30 to TRBJ1-5; 8 positions match TRBD1. The germline V gene has CDR1 GTSNPN and CDR2 SVGIG (reference sequence). The CDR3 totals 13 residues. V trimming: 7 bases; J trimming: 5 bases; junction bases outside the gene matches: 7. CDR3 nucleotide sequence: TGTGCCTCCGGACAGGGTAAGGATCAGCCCCAGCATTTT. It specifies CASGQGKDQPQHF.

The chain has TRBV5-1 and TRBJ2-3, with 9 bases fitting TRBD2. The germline V gene encodes CDR1 SGHRS and CDR2 YFSETQ. The CDR3 totals 16 residues. V lost 4 bases to trimming and J lost 3 bases; unmatched junction nucleotides: 9. CDR3: CASSKAPTSGTDTQYF. CDR3 nucleotides: TGCGCCAGCAGCAAAGCCCCCACTAGCGGGACAGATACGCAGTATTTT.

The chain uses TRBV4-1 and TRBJ2-7, with TRBD1 as a possible D gene (5 bases). CDR3 length: 14 amino acids. Per germline, CDR1 MGHRA and CDR2 YSYEKL. Trimming cost V 0 bases and J 2 bases, with 8 bases left between them. The CDR3 sequence is CASSQDDRPYEQYF. The CDR3 bases are TGCGCCAGCAGCCAAGACGACAGACCCTACGAGCAGTACTTC.

The rearrangement links TRBV10-3 to TRBJ2-7; tentatively, D is TRBD2 (5 bases). V was trimmed by 2 bases and J by 0 bases, leaving 5 bases between them. Per the germline V gene, CDR1 is ENHRY and CDR2 is SYGVKD. The CDR3 totals 13 residues. In DNA, the CDR3 is TGTGCCATCAGTGAGAGCGGCTCCTACGAGCAGTACTTC. This sequence encodes CAISESGSYEQYF.

This clone has just one count. J is TRBJ2-3 and V is TRBV29-1; D remains ambiguous. CDR3 length: 14 residues. Trimming cost V 0 bases and J 0 bases, with 7 bases left between them. Germline CDR1 SQVTM, CDR2 ANQGSEA. The CDR3 protein is CSVEDPRSTDTQYF. As DNA, the CDR3 is TGCAGCGTTGAAGATCCCAGGAGCACAGATACGCAGTATTTT.

The CDR3 DNA reads TGTGCCAGCAGCAGGGGACTAGCGGGCTACAATGAGCAGTTCTTC. It specifies CASSRGLAGYNEQFF. The chain employs TRBV7-2 and TRBJ2-1, with 12 bases lining up with TRBD2. CDR1 and CDR2 from the germline V gene are SGHTA and FQGNSA. After removal of 5 bases from V and 3 bases from J, the junction contained 2 bases not matched to a gene. The CDR3 has 15 amino acids.

The V call is TRBV7-3, the J call TRBJ2-1, with no clear D. V lost 3 bases and J 6 bases, leaving 9 bases between the germline ends. The CDR3 length is 13 residues. The germline gives CDR1 SGHTA, CDR2 FQGTGA. CDR3 DNA: TGTGCCAGCAGCTTCGGAAGCCTCAATGAGCAGTTCTTC. Residues: CASSFGSLNEQFF.

By proportion, this clone is medium-sized. This rearrangement joins TRBV5-3 to TRBJ1-5, with a weak D call TRBD1 (5 bases). TRBV5-3 is an open reading frame whose function is uncertain. The ends were cut back, 8 bases at V and 1 base at J, with 13 bases in the middle. CDR3 length: 14 amino acids. The CDR3 DNA reads as TGTGCCAGGACCGTGAGGGGAAGCAATCAGCCCCAGCATTTT. This encodes CARTVRGSNQPQHF.

The chain is built from TRBV5-1 and TRBJ2-7; 7 nucleotides line up with TRBD2. The CDR3 covers 14 residues. CDR1 is SGHRS, CDR2 YFSETQ, per germline. Trimming took 2 bases from V and 5 from J; bases not matched to a gene: 7. CDR3 in amino acids: CASSFAGEGNEQYF. CDR3 bases: TGCGCCAGCAGCTTTGCGGGAGAGGGGAACGAGCAGTACTTC.

This CDR3 reads CASSLGQGLRANVLTF. CDR3 in DNA: TGTGCCAGCAGTTTAGGGCAGGGCCTGAGGGCCAACGTCCTGACTTTC. This rearrangement joins TRBV28 to TRBJ2-6, with D possibly TRBD1 on 5 matching bases. There are 16 residues in the CDR3. Germline CDR1 reads MDHEN; CDR2 reads SYDVKM. Trimming removed 2 bases at V and 5 bases at J, with 13 bases between. Full variable domain (rest looked up from reference TRBV28 and TRBJ2-6): DVKVTQSSRYLVKRTGEKVFLECVQDMDHENMFWYRQDPGLGLRLIYFSYDVKMKEKGDIPEGYSVSREKKERFSLILESASTNQTSMYLCASSLGQGLRANVLTFGAGSRLTVL.

The chain links TRBV28 to TRBJ2-1, with D perhaps matching TRBD2 (6 bases). Trimming removed 3 bases from V and 0 bases from J, with 9 bases in between. Germline V CDR1 and CDR2: MDHEN, SYDVKM. The CDR3 loop spans 15 amino acids. CDR3 region: CASSFRGSSYNEQFF. The CDR3 region has the DNA TGTGCCAGCAGTTTTCGGGGGTCCTCCTACAATGAGCAGTTCTTC.

The chain recombines TRBV27 with TRBJ2-7, with a tentative D call TRBD2 (6 bases). Trimming took off 3 bases at V and 0 bases at J, with 12 bases between the two ends. This CDR3 has 15 residues. The germline gives CDR1 MNHEY, CDR2 SMNVEV (reference sequence). The chain's CDR3 is CASSLMGLSSYEQYF. Written as DNA, the CDR3 is TGTGCCAGCAGTTTGATGGGACTGAGCTCCTACGAGCAGTACTTC.

The sample holds a few counts of this clone. The chain is built from TRBV9 and TRBJ1-1; D may be TRBD1 (5 bases). Trimming took 3 bases from V and 8 from J, leaving 20 bases between them. This CDR3 region has 15 residues. From germline, CDR1 is SGDLS and CDR2 YYNGEE. This CDR3 is CASSGHSGTSSEAFF. CDR3 DNA: TGTGCCAGCAGCGGACACTCCGGGACCTCCTCCGAAGCTTTCTTT.

The chain is built from TRBV11-2 and TRBJ2-1; possibly TRBD2 for D (6 bases). Germline V gives CDR1 SGHAT, CDR2 FQNNGV. This CDR3 spans 16 amino acids. V was clipped by 5 bases and J by 1 base, with 15 bases between them. Here the CDR3 reads CASSPHPGESYNEQFF. As DNA, the CDR3 is TGTGCCAGCAGCCCCCACCCGGGGGAGTCCTACAATGAGCAGTTCTTC.

The chain links TRBV11-2 to TRBJ1-3, with D possibly being TRBD1 (5 bases). The germline V gene has CDR1 SGHAT and CDR2 FQNNGV. CDR3 size: 15 residues. V lost 3 bases and J 0 bases, leaving 9 bases between the germline ends. DNA for the CDR3: TGTGCCAGCAGCTTCGACAGAGTCTCTGGAAACACCATATATTTT. It yields the protein CASSFDRVSGNTIYF.

The chain uses TRBV5-8 and TRBJ1-1; D is perhaps TRBD1 (5 bases). The germline V gene encodes CDR1 SGHTS and CDR2 YDEGEE. The germline V and J ends were trimmed by 0 bases and 4 bases, with 13 bases remaining between them. The CDR3 totals 15 residues. The CDR3 region has the DNA TGTGCCAGCAGCTTGGCCTTGGGGCCTCTCACTGAAGCTTTCTTT. Residues: CASSLALGPLTEAFF.

CDR3 nucleotides: TGCGCCAGCAGCCCAGTTTTGATCGTCTCCTACGAGCAGTACTTC. It translates to CASSPVLIVSYEQYF. This chain joins TRBV4-1 and TRBJ2-7; D gene unclear. CDR1 and CDR2 from the germline V gene are MGHRA and YSYEKL. This CDR3 region has 15 residues. The V end was cut by 4 bases, the J end by 0 bases, with 13 bases between.

V usage is TRBV19 and J usage is TRBJ2-5; D is unresolved. TRBJ2-7 explains the end of the DNA better; the J call may be wrong. Germline V gene sequence: CDR1 LNHDA, CDR2 SQIVND (reference sequence). The CDR3 length is 15 residues. The DNA for the CDR3 is TGTGCCAGTAGTATAGAATCTGCAGCCACCTACGAGCAGTACTTC. Translating it yields CASSIESAATYEQYF.

The genes are TRBV14 and TRBJ1-1; maybe TRBD1 (5 bases). The CDR3 is made up of 17 amino acids. Trimming shortened V by 5 bases and J by 1 base, and 20 bases separated the two germline ends. Looked up from germline, CDR1 is SGHDN and CDR2 is FVKESK. The chain's CDR3 is CASSEFEGYHRNTEAFF. As DNA, the CDR3 is TGTGCCAGCAGCGAATTCGAGGGGTATCACAGGAACACTGAAGCTTTCTTT. Complete variable domain (other parts from reference TRBV14 and TRBJ1-1): EAGVTQFPSHSVIEKGQTVTLRCDPISGHDNLYWYRRVMGKEIKFLLHFVKESKQDESGMPNNRFLAERTGGTYSTLKVQPAELEDSGVYFCASSEFEGYHRNTEAFFGQGTRLTVV.

CDR3 residues: CASSQQGIAGNTIYF. The CDR3 DNA reads TGTGCCAGCAGCCAACAGGGGATCGCTGGAAACACCATATATTTT. The chain links TRBV14 to TRBJ1-3; tentative D call: TRBD1 (6 bases). Germline V gene data show CDR1 as SGHDN and CDR2 as FVKESK. This CDR3 region has 15 residues. With 2 bases removed from V and 2 bases from J, the gap between germline ends came to 10 bases.

The chain uses TRBV5-4 and TRBJ2-5; 9 positions match TRBD2. Germline CDR1 and CDR2: SGHNT and YYREEE (reference sequence). This CDR3 is 14 amino acids long. With 0 bases clipped from V and 5 bases from J, the junction kept 2 bases outside the gene matches. CDR3 loop: CASSLGLAVETQYF. DNA for the CDR3: TGTGCCAGCAGCTTGGGACTAGCGGTCGAGACCCAGTACTTC. Combining the CDR3 with reference TRBV5-4 and TRBJ2-5 gives the whole variable domain ETGVTQSPTHLIKTRGQQVTLRCSSQSGHNTVSWYQQALGQGPQFIFQYYREEENGRGNFPPRFSGLQFPNYSSELNVNALELDDSALYLCASSLGLAVETQYFGPGTRLLVL.

V usage is TRBV11-2 and J usage is TRBJ2-7, with 8 bases identical to TRBD1. V shed 4 bases and J 4 bases; nucleotides not matched to a gene: 15. Germline assignment: CDR1 SGHAT and CDR2 FQNNGV. The CDR3 spans 17 residues. The CDR3 nucleotides are TGTGCCAGCAGCTCGAGAACCGGACAGGGACTGGATTACGAGCAGTACTTC. Amino acids: CASSSRTGQGLDYEQYF.

This clone was recorded once. This rearrangement joins TRBV29-1 to TRBJ1-2; D gene uncertain. Germline CDR1 and CDR2: SQVTM and ANQGSEA. Trimming pared 6 bases from V and 4 bases from J, leaving 15 bases between. CDR3 length equals 13 residues. CDR3 amino acids: CSVSPNLGYGYTF. The DNA for the CDR3 is TGCAGCGTGAGCCCGAACCTGGGCTATGGCTACACCTTC.

A note on this clone: The sample carries other DNA sequences with the same CDR3. The chain recombines TRBV6-6 with TRBJ1-1; D uncertain. Trimming pared 3 bases from V and 6 bases from J, leaving 8 bases between. CDR3 length: 12 amino acids. Looked up from germline, CDR1 is MNHNY and CDR2 is SVGAGI (reference sequence). CDR3: CASSYGPAEAFF. The CDR3 region has the DNA TGTGCCAGCAGTTATGGCCCGGCTGAAGCTTTCTTT.

The chain uses TRBV7-9 and TRBJ2-3; D not certain. The V and J ends lost 5 bases and 6 bases respectively, with 18 bases between them. The CDR3 consists of 15 residues. Per germline, CDR1 SEHNR and CDR2 FQNEAQ (reference sequence). The CDR3 DNA follows: TGTGCCAGCAGCCCCAATAACTACGTCCCGGATACGCAGTATTTT. Its protein is CASSPNNYVPDTQYF.

V usage is TRBV9 and J usage is TRBJ2-1; D remains unclear. The CDR3 loop spans 15 amino acids. V lost 0 bases to trimming and J lost 3 bases, with 10 bases between them. CDR1 and CDR2 (germline): SGDLS, YYNGEE. Here the CDR3 DNA reads TGTGCCAGCAGCGTAGCGCCAGCTCGCTACAATGAGCAGTTCTTC. This encodes CASSVAPARYNEQFF.

This chain uses TRBV7-2 with TRBJ2-2; no firm D call. CDR3 size: 15 residues. The germline V and J ends were trimmed by 6 bases and 4 bases, with 15 bases remaining between them. CDR1 and CDR2 from the germline V gene are SGHTA and FQGNSA. CDR3 loop: CASSLHGWGTGELFF. The CDR3 DNA reads TGTGCCAGCAGTCTACACGGGTGGGGCACCGGGGAGCTGTTTTTT.

The chain recombines TRBV2 with TRBJ2-3, with a weak D call TRBD1 (6 bases). Between the trimmed V and J ends, which lost 5 bases and 4 bases, there was a span of 10 bases. This CDR3 has 13 amino acids. CDR1 is SNHLY, CDR2 FYNNEI, per germline. The CDR3 DNA reads as TGTGCCAGCAGTACAGGGTTCTCAGATACGCAGTATTTT. Translating gives CASSTGFSDTQYF.

The chain uses TRBV19 and TRBJ1-3, with TRBD1 matching over 7 bases. V gave up 4 bases and J gave up 0 bases; unmatched junction bases: 6. The CDR3 has 16 amino acids. Germline V gives CDR1 LNHDA, CDR2 SQIVND (reference sequence). CDR3 protein: CASSTRQGASGNTIYF. The CDR3 DNA reads TGTGCCAGTAGTACCAGACAGGGAGCCTCTGGAAACACCATATATTTT.